The T cell receptor (beta chain) described here comes from a study of a mutant IDH1 vaccine in newly diagnosed glioma (dated by TCRdb to about 2021). Broadly, across the study: Vaccination was initiated 4-6 weeks after radiotherapy alone, or concurrently with temozolomide cycles in the chemotherapy-containing groups. Peripheral blood samples were drawn at six visits, namely V03 (baseline), V05, V07, V10, V12 and V13. Longitudinal TCRB deep sequencing was done for 20 to 25 treated patients, wherever samples were available for exploratory analyses. Before enrollment, patients had received standard therapy of radiotherapy alone, temozolomide alone, or radiochemotherapy with temozolomide; most received the combination. The week-35 safety follow-up took place at visit V12, and the week-47 end of study took place at visit V13. Of the 25 to 40 treated patients, roughly 62% were male and 37.5% were female, and the mean age was 40.4 years. What the authors observed across the whole study: Immune responses induced by the vaccine were seen in 90% to 95% of patients across multiple MHC alleles. According to the authors, sample limitations meant that analyses of patient blood samples could not be reproduced. No apparent relationship was observed between pseudoprogression and alterations in the top peripheral T cell clonotypes detected by TCRB sequencing. PBMC samples for TCRB deep sequencing were selected based on availability.

For this chain, trimming is 5 bases at the V end and 0 bases at the J end, and the number of junction bases without a gene match is 7. Including cysteine and phenylalanine, the CDR3 has 18 amino acids. CDR3 DNA only is kept here, 54 bases in frame from base 1. From the germline V gene, CDR1 is SNHLY and CDR2 is FYNNEI. Library method: the immunoSEQ multiplex PCR assay. Rearranged TCR beta chain sequences were amplified using the hsTCRB Kit according to the manufacturer's protocol. An Illumina MiSeq was used to sequence the TCRB libraries. Under the source paper's analysis protocol: The proprietary platform of the kit vendor was used for demultiplexing, trimming and gene mapping. TCRdb took this table from immuneACCESS and kept in-frame rearrangements with V and J called. Such tables lack part of the clones; where checked against another copy, unresolved V genes explain under half of the gap, and the rest is unexplained. V and J calls and clone size follow that table, whereas D and trimming were derived from the DNA. The sample table contains about 59,000 clones; only one count was recorded for 75% to 90% of them. 3.8% of the sample is taken by the ten largest.

The intended sense of this specimen's time point label: week 47, end of study. Each vaccine dose was 300 ug of a 20-mer mutant IDH1 peptide in Montanide, given subcutaneously with topical imiquimod. Across visits V03 through V10, patients got a total of eight vaccinations, given in weeks 1, 3, 5, 7, 11, 15, 19 and 23. The donors had newly diagnosed IDH1-mutant astrocytomas of WHO grade 3 or 4 that showed loss of nuclear ATRX. The samples were drawn from NOA16, a multicentre, single-arm, open-label phase I trial in Germany that tested a mutant IDH1 peptide vaccine in humans for the first time. The DNeasy Blood and Tissue Kit was used to extract genomic DNA from EDTA blood for TCRB sequencing. Comment on this clone: Its specific antigen is unknown. There are no base qualities to consult, and no much larger clone falls within one base.

Here the sequenced sample was PBMCs, taken from a glioma patient whose treatment included an IDH1 peptide vaccine. The receptor comes from a man aged 25 to 40 with glioma. The chain employs TRBV2 and TRBJ2-4; 13 central bases correspond to TRBD2. The nucleotides read TGTGCCAGCAGTCGACTAGCGGGGGGCTCGACAGCCAAAAACATTCAGTACTTC. Its protein reads: CASSRLAGGSTAKNIQYF. Extended through the reference TRBV2 and TRBJ2-4 proteins, this CDR3 yields the full variable domain: EPEVTQTPSHQVTQMGQEVILRCVPISNHLYFYWYRQILGQKVEFLVSFYNNEISEKSEIFDDQFSVERPDGSNFTLKIRSTKLEDSAMYFCASSRLAGGSTAKNIQYFGAGTRLSVL.